The clone carrying this T cell receptor (beta chain) was seen a few times. The data were taken from a study of blood T cell repertoires in COVID-19. At the level of the study: Samples representing acute and convalescent COVID-19 were sourced from the United States, Italy and Spain. In each case, the material was cDNA or gDNA derived from T cells, B-cell-depleted T cells, or PBMCs.

Germline CDR1 is LNHDA and CDR2 is SQIVND (reference sequence). The CDR3 extends over 17 amino acids. The ends lost 4 bases at V and 1 base at J; junction bases unmatched: 8. Authors' data handling: Nucleated cell counts were estimated from reference gene primer amplification. Profiled with immunoSEQ multiplex PCR; TCRdb holds only in-frame clones, not every one. V, J and clone size were drawn from that table, and D and trimming were deduced from the DNA. The sample shows about 150,000 clones, 75% to 85% of them seen only once. This clonotype originated in a woman in her 50s with acute or convalescent COVID-19. The source material was peripheral blood. This chain uses TRBV19 with TRBJ2-5, with 11 positions matching TRBD2. The CDR3 nucleotides are TGTGCCAGTAGTAGACCTAGCGGGGGGACATTCCAAGAGACCCAGTACTTC. It codes for CASSRPSGGTFQETQYF.